This T cell receptor beta chain was observed in a study of T cell responses to AZD1222 COVID-19 vaccine. The data were produced by immunoSEQ multiplex PCR, yet TCRdb's version contains in-frame clones alone and is incomplete. Of more than 85,000 clones in the sample, 87% are singletons; the top ten hold roughly 3.2%. CDR3 length: 12 residues. Per germline, CDR1 SNHLY and CDR2 FYNNEI. V lost 8 bases, J lost 0 bases, and 7 bases lay in between. Findings and caveats of the study: Most donors were white British, females outnumbered males, and clonal diversity was possibly underestimated.

About this clone itself: The antigen is not known.

Sequencing used peripheral blood, obtained on day 0 of AZD1222 vaccination. The clonotype was recovered from an adult in good health. The chain has TRBV2 and TRBJ1-2; tentatively, D is TRBD1 (5 bases). The CDR3 region is CASGGANYGYTF. The CDR3 DNA reads as TGTGCCAGCGGGGGAGCTAACTATGGCTACACCTTC. Together with reference TRBV2 and TRBJ1-2, the CDR3 gives the full variable domain: EPEVTQTPSHQVTQMGQEVILRCVPISNHLYFYWYRQILGQKVEFLVSFYNNEISEKSEIFDDQFSVERPDGSNFTLKIRSTKLEDSAMYFCASGGANYGYTFGSGTRLTVV.